These 19 T cell receptor beta chains share one sample of origin, sequenced in a study of blood T cells in healthy people across ages. A J-beta primer mix and a sample-barcoded 5' primer were used in a second PCR of roughly 6 to 11 cycles. TCRdb reprocessed the 5' RACE reads via MiXCR and lists one record per CDR3 protein. The table shows approximately 1.5 million distinct CDR3 sequences, with around 40% occurring only once. The source material was blood. These TCRs come from a woman between 18 and 29 years old in good health.

The V call is TRBV10-3, the J call TRBJ2-7; 12 nucleotides align to TRBD2. Germline V lookup: CDR1 ENHRY, CDR2 SYGVKD. The CDR3 is 13 amino acids. Unmatched junction bases numbered 4, after V lost 7 bases and J lost 6 bases. The CDR3 DNA reads TGTGCCATCATGACTAGCGGGAGCGGCGAGCAGTACTTC. Its translation is CAIMTSGSGEQYF.

The chain couples TRBV20-1 to TRBJ1-2; 7 nucleotides align to TRBD1. The CDR3 runs 11 residues. The V gene end was trimmed by 6 bases and the J gene end by 12 bases; junction bases not matched to a gene: 10. Germline V gene data show CDR1 as DFQATT and CDR2 as SNEGSKA (reference sequence). For the CDR3, the DNA is TGCAGTGCCTTTGAGACAGGGAAGCACACCTTC. Protein sequence: CSAFETGKHTF.

This clonotype was counted a few times. The rearrangement links TRBV6-2 or TRBV6-3 to TRBJ2-7; D might be TRBD1 (6 bases). CDR1 is MNHEY and CDR2 is SVGEGT in the germline V gene. The V end lost 1 base, the J end lost 3 bases, and 10 bases lay between the germline ends. This CDR3 has 14 residues. The CDR3 bases are TGTGCCAGCAGTTACTTCCGGGACAACTACGAGCAGTACTTC. Translated, it gives CASSYFRDNYEQYF.

The rearrangement links TRBV5-1 to TRBJ1-4; D call uncertain. Trimming removed 0 bases from V and 7 bases from J, with 7 bases in between. The CDR3 has 13 residues. Per germline, CDR1 SGHRS and CDR2 YFSETQ. As DNA, the CDR3 is TGCGCCAGCAGCTTGGAACCGAGTGAAAAACTGTTTTTT. It encodes CASSLEPSEKLFF.

In its sample, this clonotype was seen a few times. The rearrangement links TRBV10-3 to TRBJ2-5; 10 bases align to TRBD2. V shed 2 bases and J 2 bases; nucleotides not matched to a gene: 5. Germline assignment: CDR1 ENHRY and CDR2 SYGVKD. The CDR3 has 16 residues. The CDR3 DNA sequence: TGTGCCATCAGTGAGAGTAGCGGGGGGCTTCAAGAGACCCAGTACTTC. Its translation is CAISESSGGLQETQYF.

J is TRBJ2-7 and V is TRBV20-1, with TRBD2 identical over 10 bases. Looked up from germline, CDR1 is DFQATT and CDR2 is SNEGSKA (reference sequence). With 5 bases clipped from V and 1 base from J, the junction kept 5 bases outside the gene matches. The CDR3 is 14 residues long. The CDR3 sequence is CSASGLASSYEQYF. The CDR3 DNA sequence: TGCAGTGCTTCGGGACTAGCGAGTTCCTACGAGCAGTACTTC.

The V gene is TRBV14, the J gene TRBJ1-4; D is possibly TRBD1 (5 bases). The germline V gene encodes CDR1 SGHDN and CDR2 FVKESK. There are 15 residues in the CDR3. Deletions cut 0 bases from V and 8 bases from J, with 13 bases between. As DNA, the CDR3 is TGTGCCAGCAGCCAAGATCGCGGGGCTGGAGAAAAACTGTTTTTT. It encodes CASSQDRGAGEKLFF.

The table lists this clonotype with a few counts. CDR3 DNA sequence: TGTGCCAGCAGTGAGAACGCAGGGGGAGAGACCCAGTACTTC. Protein product: CASSENAGGETQYF. The chain combines TRBV25-1 with TRBJ2-5; 7 nucleotides match TRBD1. CDR1 MGHDK and CDR2 SYGVNS come from the germline V gene. The CDR3 runs to 14 residues. Trimming removed 3 bases from V and 4 bases from J; junction bases left unmatched: 5.

This clonotype appeared a few times. The chain uses TRBV29-1 and TRBJ2-2; 7 nucleotides match TRBD1. This CDR3 is 13 amino acids long. Losses at the gene ends were 4 bases for V and 6 bases for J; bases not matched to a gene: 5. Germline CDR1 is SQVTM and CDR2 is ANQGSEA. In DNA, the CDR3 is TGCAGCGTTGCTCCGACAGGGCCCGGGGAGCTGTTTTTT. Protein: CSVAPTGPGELFF.

This clonotype appeared a few times. The chain recombines TRBV7-3 with TRBJ2-5; the match to TRBD1 covers 7 bases. J gave up 4 bases and V 2 bases, and 7 bases lay outside the gene matches. The CDR3 covers 15 residues. Looked up from germline, CDR1 is SGHTA and CDR2 is FQGTGA. CDR3 coding DNA: TGTGCCAGCAGCTTATTAGGGGGCCCCGGAGAGACCCAGTACTTC. Translating it yields CASSLLGGPGETQYF. Full variable domain (rest looked up from reference TRBV7-3 and TRBJ2-5): GAGVSQTPSNKVTEKGKYVELRCDPISGHTALYWYRQSLGQGPEFLIYFQGTGAADDSGLPNDRFFAVRPEGSVSTLKIQRTERGDSAVYLCASSLLGGPGETQYFGPGTRLLVL.

This chain uses TRBV15 with TRBJ2-1, with D tentatively TRBD2 (5 bases). V was shortened by 3 bases and J by 6 bases, with 15 bases between the two germline ends. Germline loops: CDR1 LNHNV, CDR2 YYDKDF (reference sequence). The CDR3 covers 15 residues. The CDR3: CATSRDSLGSNEQFF. CDR3 DNA sequence: TGTGCCACCAGCAGGGACTCTCTAGGATCCAATGAGCAGTTCTTC.

The chain couples TRBV20-1 to TRBJ2-2, with unresolved D. Germline lookup yields CDR1 DFQATT and CDR2 SNEGSKA (reference sequence). V was cut by 5 bases and J by 0 bases, with 7 bases left in between. The CDR3 length is 13 residues. The DNA of the CDR3 is TGCAGTGCTGGTAACGCGAACACCGGGGAGCTGTTTTTT. As protein: CSAGNANTGELFF.

This clonotype was recorded a few times. The chain links TRBV6-2 or TRBV6-3 to TRBJ1-2; D remains ambiguous. The CDR3 has 14 residues. The V end lost 0 bases, the J end lost 8 bases, and 13 bases lay between the germline ends. Germline V gene lookup returns CDR1 MNHEY and CDR2 SVGEGT. The CDR3 is CASSYSNRYSGYTF. The CDR3 DNA sequence: TGTGCCAGCAGTTACTCGAATCGGTATTCCGGCTACACCTTC.

This clonotype was seen a few times. V usage is TRBV5-1 and J usage is TRBJ2-1, with 7 bases matching TRBD1. The CDR3 runs to 18 residues. Germline CDR1 and CDR2: SGHRS and YFSETQ. V shed 4 bases and J 0 bases; nucleotides not matched to a gene: 13. This CDR3 reads CASSKTGTIGGSYNEQFF. CDR3 nucleotides: TGCGCCAGCAGCAAGACAGGGACGATTGGGGGCTCCTACAATGAGCAGTTCTTC.

The V call is TRBV9, the J call TRBJ1-1; D call uncertain. This CDR3 comprises 15 residues. Trimming removed 2 bases from V and 0 bases from J, with 11 bases in between. Per germline, CDR1 SGDLS and CDR2 YYNGEE. DNA of the CDR3: TGTGCCAGCAGCGTCGACCCGGCTTTGAACACTGAAGCTTTCTTT. Residues: CASSVDPALNTEAFF.

V gene TRBV29-1 combines with J gene TRBJ2-1, with 10 bases aligning to TRBD2. Germline trimming cut 7 bases from V and 4 bases from J; bases unmatched to any gene: 7. The CDR3 runs 14 residues. Germline CDR1 is SQVTM and CDR2 is ANQGSEA. The CDR3 coding sequence is TGCAGCGATATAGCGGGAGGCTTGTACAATGAGCAGTTCTTC. Amino acid sequence: CSDIAGGLYNEQFF.

The rearrangement joins TRBV21-1 to TRBJ2-3; the table's D call TRBD2 went unverified against the DNA. TRBV21-1 is a pseudogene segment. CDR3 length: 16 amino acids. CDR3 region: CASSSVGTRHTDTQYF. Written as DNA, the CDR3 is TGTGCCAGCAGCAGTGTCGGGACTAGGCACACAGATACGCAGTATTTT.

This sequence joins TRBV12-3 or TRBV12-4 and TRBJ2-7; TRBD2 might be the D (5 bases). Trimming left V 3 bases short and J 2 bases short, with 11 bases between. CDR3 length: 14 residues. The chain's CDR3 is CASSLFSATYEQYF. Written as DNA, the CDR3 is TGTGCCAGCAGTTTGTTTAGCGCCACCTACGAGCAGTACTTC.

The chain links TRBV20-1 to TRBJ1-1; D is undetermined. In germline, CDR1 is DFQATT, CDR2 SNEGSKA (reference sequence). CDR3 length: 13 amino acids. Trimming left V 5 bases short and J 0 bases short, with 10 bases between. The CDR3 DNA sequence: TGCAGTGCTCTCAAGTTGATGAACACTGAAGCTTTCTTT. Residues: CSALKLMNTEAFF.